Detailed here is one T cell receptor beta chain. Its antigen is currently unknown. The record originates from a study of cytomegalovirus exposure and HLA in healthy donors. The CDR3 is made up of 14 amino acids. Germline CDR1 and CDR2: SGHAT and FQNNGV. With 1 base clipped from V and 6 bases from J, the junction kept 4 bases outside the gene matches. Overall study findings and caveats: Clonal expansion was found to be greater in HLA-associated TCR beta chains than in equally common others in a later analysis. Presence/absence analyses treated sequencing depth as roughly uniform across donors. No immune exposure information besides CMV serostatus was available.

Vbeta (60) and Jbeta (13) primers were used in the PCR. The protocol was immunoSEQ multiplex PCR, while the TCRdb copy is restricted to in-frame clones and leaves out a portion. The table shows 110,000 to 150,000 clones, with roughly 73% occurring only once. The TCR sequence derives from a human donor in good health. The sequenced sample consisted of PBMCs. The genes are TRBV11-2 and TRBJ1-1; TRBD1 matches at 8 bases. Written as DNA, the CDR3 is TGTGCCAGCAGCTTAGGGACAGGGCTTGCTGAAGCTTTCTTT. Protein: CASSLGTGLAEAFF.